Following are 28 T cell receptor beta chains from one sample sequenced in a study of OX40 agonist ivuxolimab in advanced cancers. Clones were read by immunoSEQ multiplex PCR, and TCRdb kept only the in-frame ones, dropping some. The table records approximately 160,000 clones, 90% to 95% of them present only once. The specimen comprised CD4+ or CD8+ T cells sorted from blood, sampled in a trial of the OX40 agonist ivuxolimab. The origin of the receptors is an adult with an advanced solid tumor such as melanoma, head and neck, liver or kidney cancer.

In nucleotides, the CDR3 is TGTGCCAGCAGGTCTCACAGGGGCTCCTACGAGCAGTACTTC. Protein product: CASRSHRGSYEQYF. The chain employs TRBV28 and TRBJ2-7, with 7 nucleotides matching TRBD1. J was trimmed by 0 bases and V by 6 bases; bases with no gene match: 5. In germline, CDR1 is MDHEN, CDR2 SYDVKM. This CDR3 has 14 amino acids.

The chain combines TRBV18 with TRBJ1-1, with D unresolved. V was trimmed by 3 bases and J by 6 bases, leaving 8 bases between them. The CDR3 runs 12 residues. Germline CDR1 reads KGHSH; CDR2 reads LQKENI. The CDR3 nucleotides are TGTGCCAGCTCACCCGGGGAGGCTGAAGCTTTCTTT. Translation gives CASSPGEAEAFF.

This clone has just one count. The V and J genes are TRBV7-9 and TRBJ1-5, with D hard to call. Trimming removed 1 base at V and 4 bases at J, with 11 bases between. The CDR3 totals 15 residues. Per germline, CDR1 SEHNR and CDR2 FQNEAQ (reference sequence). DNA for the CDR3: TGTGCCAGCAGCTTAGATTCCGGCTGGAATCAGCCCCAGCATTTT. Amino acids: CASSLDSGWNQPQHF.

The chain employs TRBV30 and TRBJ2-7; the match to TRBD2 covers 11 bases. CDR1 and CDR2 (germline): GTSNPN, SVGIG (reference sequence). Trimming cost V 5 bases and J 5 bases; bases outside gene matches: 5. This CDR3 has 13 residues. This CDR3 is CAWDGLAGDEQYF. In DNA, the CDR3 is TGTGCCTGGGACGGACTAGCGGGCGACGAGCAGTACTTC.

This sequence joins TRBV2 and TRBJ2-1, with 10 bases lining up with TRBD1. With V trimmed by 6 bases and J by 2 bases, 4 bases remained unmatched. The germline gives CDR1 SNHLY, CDR2 FYNNEI. The CDR3 extends over 15 amino acids. This CDR3 reads CASRGDRGAYNEQFF. The CDR3, as DNA: TGTGCCAGCAGGGGGGACAGGGGTGCCTACAATGAGCAGTTCTTC.

The CDR3, as DNA: TGCGCCAGCAGCTCCTGGACAGGGGGAGGCTATGGCTACACCTTC. This codes for CASSSWTGGGYGYTF. The V gene is TRBV5-1, the J gene TRBJ1-2, with TRBD1 identical over 10 bases. CDR3 length equals 15 residues. V lost 3 bases to trimming and J lost 4 bases; unmatched junction nucleotides: 6. Germline V gene data show CDR1 as SGHRS and CDR2 as YFSETQ. The variable domain in full, completed from reference TRBV5-1 and TRBJ1-2, reads KAGVTQTPRYLIKTRGQQVTLSCSPISGHRSVSWYQQTPGQGLQFLFEYFSETQRNKGNFPGRFSGRQFSNSRSEMNVSTLELGDSALYLCASSSWTGGGYGYTFGSGTRLTVV.

This chain uses TRBV5-1 with TRBJ1-1, with 8 bases that match TRBD1. The ends lost 4 bases at V and 6 bases at J; junction bases unmatched: 8. The CDR3 totals 14 residues. Germline CDR1 reads SGHRS; CDR2 reads YFSETQ. The CDR3 sequence is CASSLSNRGAEAFF. The CDR3 DNA follows: TGCGCCAGCAGCCTCTCCAACAGGGGGGCTGAAGCTTTCTTT. Variable domain in full (rest from reference TRBV5-1 and TRBJ1-1): KAGVTQTPRYLIKTRGQQVTLSCSPISGHRSVSWYQQTPGQGLQFLFEYFSETQRNKGNFPGRFSGRQFSNSRSEMNVSTLELGDSALYLCASSLSNRGAEAFFGQGTRLTVV.

This sequence joins TRBV19 and TRBJ1-2, with 9 bases aligning to TRBD1. CDR3 size: 13 residues. V trimming: 7 bases; J trimming: 6 bases; junction bases outside the gene matches: 6. Germline loops: CDR1 LNHDA, CDR2 SQIVND (reference sequence). The CDR3 reads CASNVRTGDGYTF. CDR3 DNA: TGTGCCAGTAATGTCCGGACAGGGGATGGCTACACCTTC.

The V call is TRBV9, the J call TRBJ2-1; D perhaps matches TRBD2 (7 bases). Per germline, CDR1 SGDLS and CDR2 YYNGEE. V was clipped by 2 bases and J by 6 bases, with 15 bases between them. This CDR3 is 15 amino acids long. CDR3 in amino acids: CASSVGGASGNEQFF. DNA of the CDR3: TGTGCCAGCAGCGTTGGGGGGGCGAGCGGCAATGAGCAGTTCTTC.

The rearrangement uses TRBV7-9 and TRBJ1-2; TRBD1 might be the D (6 bases). V lost 8 bases to trimming and J lost 4 bases, with 20 bases between them. The germline gives CDR1 SEHNR, CDR2 FQNEAQ (reference sequence). This CDR3 has 15 amino acids. This chain's CDR3 is CASGRTVDTPYGYTF. The CDR3 DNA is TGTGCCAGCGGACGGACAGTCGACACCCCCTATGGCTACACCTTC.

As DNA, the CDR3 is TGTGCCAGCAGCACCAGAGCCAGGAATAGGCAAGAGACCCAGTACTTC. Protein: CASSTRARNRQETQYF. The chain links TRBV7-2 to TRBJ2-5; no reliable D call. This CDR3 comprises 16 residues. Trimming cost V 5 bases and J 2 bases, with 18 bases left between them. Per the germline V gene, CDR1 is SGHTA and CDR2 is FQGNSA. Variable domain in full (rest from reference TRBV7-2 and TRBJ2-5): GAGVSQSPSNKVTEKGKDVELRCDPISGHTALYWYRQSLGQGLEFLIYFQGNSAPDKSGLPSDRFSAERTGGSVSTLTIQRTQQEDSAVYLCASSTRARNRQETQYFGPGTRLLVL.

The J gene is TRBJ1-2, the V gene TRBV5-6; D gene uncertain. The CDR3 sequence is 15 residues long. CDR1 is SGHDT and CDR2 is YYEEEE in the germline V gene. V dropped 0 bases and J dropped 0 bases, with 9 bases sitting between them. CDR3 protein: CASSLVEAPNYGYTF. CDR3 DNA sequence: TGTGCCAGCAGCTTGGTGGAAGCCCCTAACTATGGCTACACCTTC.

The gene calls are TRBV9 and TRBJ2-7; D might be TRBD2 (5 bases). Trimming removed 0 bases at V and 3 bases at J, with 13 bases between. The germline CDR1 and CDR2 sequences are SGDLS and YYNGEE. This CDR3 has 15 amino acids. This CDR3 is CASSVGSLRDYEQYF. The CDR3 DNA reads as TGTGCCAGCAGCGTAGGAAGCTTGAGGGACTACGAGCAGTACTTC.

The rearrangement joins TRBV25-1 to TRBJ1-5, with unresolved D. Germline lookup yields CDR1 MGHDK and CDR2 SYGVNS. This CDR3 contains 14 residues. Trimming took 5 bases from V and 0 from J, leaving 8 bases between them. The CDR3 sequence is CASSPSNSNQPQHF. CDR3 coding DNA: TGTGCCAGCAGTCCCAGTAATAGCAATCAGCCCCAGCATTTT.

This sequence joins TRBV28 and TRBJ1-2; 7 bases fit TRBD1. The V and J ends lost 4 bases and 2 bases, in that order; junction bases with no gene match: 7. The germline gives CDR1 MDHEN, CDR2 SYDVKM. The CDR3 runs to 15 residues. The CDR3 loop is CASSSPGQINYGYTF. The CDR3 nucleotides are TGTGCCAGCAGTTCCCCGGGACAGATCAACTATGGCTACACCTTC.

The gene calls are TRBV19 and TRBJ1-6; perhaps TRBD1 as D (6 bases). This CDR3 comprises 14 residues. Germline CDR1 is LNHDA and CDR2 is SQIVND (reference sequence). Trimming pared 3 bases from V and 6 bases from J, leaving 9 bases between. As DNA, the CDR3 is TGTGCCAGTAGTATGCAGGGGTCTAATTCACCCCTCCACTTT. Protein: CASSMQGSNSPLHF.

This rearrangement joins TRBV7-7 to TRBJ1-6; D uncertain. CDR3 length: 17 amino acids. The V end was cut by 2 bases, the J end by 6 bases, with 17 bases between. The germline V gene encodes CDR1 SSHAT and CDR2 FNYEAQ (reference sequence). DNA for the CDR3: TGTGCCAGCAGCTTAAATATGGTCGCGTCGGGTAATTCACCCCTCCACTTT. It is translated as CASSLNMVASGNSPLHF.

This chain uses TRBV9 with TRBJ2-7, with D maybe TRBD1 (5 bases). In germline, CDR1 is SGDLS, CDR2 YYNGEE. The CDR3 has 14 residues. Trimming removed 3 bases at V and 3 bases at J, with 13 bases between. The CDR3 DNA follows: TGTGCCAGCAGCGCCTCTTCAGGGTTCTACGAGCAGTACTTC. This translates into CASSASSGFYEQYF.

In this sample, this clone turned up once. This sequence joins TRBV4-3 and TRBJ2-5; 9 bases map to TRBD1. The junction had 20 bases not matched to a gene; V was cut back by 4 bases and J by 11 bases. CDR1 is LGHNA and CDR2 is YSLEER in the germline V gene. This CDR3 region has 17 residues. The CDR3 loop is CASSRSATGGPIVEQYF. The CDR3, as DNA: TGCGCCAGCAGCCGTTCGGCGACAGGGGGTCCAATTGTGGAGCAGTACTTC.

The rearrangement links TRBV5-5 to TRBJ2-2, with a weak D call TRBD2 (6 bases). Germline V gene lookup returns CDR1 SGHKS and CDR2 YYEKEE (reference sequence). The ends were cut back, 4 bases at V and 4 bases at J, with 14 bases in the middle. The CDR3 sequence is 15 residues long. Here the CDR3 DNA reads TGTGCCAGCAGCCCATTCTGGGGAGGCACCGGGGAGCTGTTTTTT. Residues: CASSPFWGGTGELFF.

This sequence joins TRBV28 and TRBJ2-7; D may be TRBD2 (6 bases). V lost 8 bases to trimming and J lost 2 bases, with 13 bases between them. CDR3 size: 13 residues. Germline lookup yields CDR1 MDHEN and CDR2 SYDVKM. The CDR3 bases are TGTGCCAGCGTGACGTCGGGGGCCTACGAGCAGTACTTC. It codes for CASVTSGAYEQYF. The full variable domain, in which reference TRBV28 and TRBJ2-7 provide the parts outside the CDR3, is DVKVTQSSRYLVKRTGEKVFLECVQDMDHENMFWYRQDPGLGLRLIYFSYDVKMKEKGDIPEGYSVSREKKERFSLILESASTNQTSMYLCASVTSGAYEQYFGPGTRLTVT.

The CDR3 protein is CASSLYMGVLPNTEAFF. As DNA, the CDR3 is TGTGCCAGCAGTTTATATATGGGGGTACTGCCGAACACTGAAGCTTTCTTT. The chain carries TRBV28 and TRBJ1-1, with a possible D match to TRBD1 (5 bases). CDR3 length equals 17 residues. V lost 1 base and J lost 1, with 16 bases in between. Germline V CDR1 and CDR2: MDHEN, SYDVKM.

J is TRBJ1-1 and V is TRBV4-3, with D perhaps TRBD1 (6 bases). The CDR3 has 15 amino acids. V dropped 0 bases and J dropped 10 bases, with 18 bases sitting between them. Germline assignment: CDR1 LGHNA and CDR2 YSLEER. The CDR3 nucleotides read TGCGCCAGCAGCCAAGATTGGTCGGGGGCGGGGGTAGCTTTCTTT. Translating gives CASSQDWSGAGVAFF.

The rearrangement joins TRBV7-9 to TRBJ1-1; a weak D match, TRBD1 (5 bases). Germline-derived CDR1 and CDR2 are SEHNR and FQNEAQ (reference sequence). This CDR3 is 13 amino acids long. V was clipped by 5 bases and J by 4 bases, with 11 bases between them. The CDR3 spells CASSQGGGTEAFF. CDR3 DNA: TGTGCCAGCAGCCAGGGCGGGGGCACTGAAGCTTTCTTT.

The chain employs TRBV2 and TRBJ2-1; D is undetermined. The CDR3 runs to 14 residues. V was trimmed by 1 base and J by 9 bases, leaving 13 bases between them. CDR1 is SNHLY, CDR2 FYNNEI, per germline. The CDR3: CASSEGGPGAEQFF. The CDR3 nucleotides read TGTGCCAGCAGTGAAGGCGGTCCCGGCGCTGAGCAGTTCTTC.

The chain combines TRBV4-3 with TRBJ1-4; weak D call: TRBD1 (6 bases). Per germline, CDR1 LGHNA and CDR2 YSLEER. V dropped 5 bases and J dropped 8 bases, with 18 bases sitting between them. The CDR3 is made up of 15 amino acids. CDR3 bases: TGCGCCAGCAGCGCCTCACAGGGATGGTACGAAAAACTGTTTTTT. It is translated as CASSASQGWYEKLFF.

CDR3 amino acids: CASRRQGAYEQYF. The DNA for the CDR3 is TGTGCCAGCAGACGACAGGGGGCCTACGAGCAGTACTTC. J is TRBJ2-7 and V is TRBV2, with TRBD1 matching over 9 bases. The CDR3 sequence is 13 residues long. J gave up 2 bases and V 6 bases, and 2 bases lay outside the gene matches. Germline V lookup: CDR1 SNHLY, CDR2 FYNNEI.

The rearrangement uses TRBV6-6 and TRBJ2-2, with D maybe TRBD2 (5 bases). Deletions cut 7 bases from V and 8 bases from J, with 11 bases between. CDR3 length equals 12 residues. The germline V gene encodes CDR1 MNHNY and CDR2 SVGAGI (reference sequence). The CDR3 sequence is CASTSGGGELFF. The CDR3 DNA sequence: TGTGCCAGCACTTCCGGCGGGGGGGAGCTGTTTTTT.